This passage covers 28 T cell receptor beta chains from one sample sequenced in a study of T cell clonotyping in hematopoietic cell transplantation. Assay: immunoSEQ multiplex PCR; the TCRdb copy retains only in-frame clones and omits some. The sample lists 27,000 or so clones, about 70% seen once, with less than 6.5% in the top ten. The time point here: recipient sample about 28 days before transplant, after cytoreduction. The specimen comprised peripheral blood mononuclear cells, sampled before stem cell transplant. The receptors were gathered from a man between 45 and 60 years old with myelodysplastic syndrome. Some clones in this sample may be carry-over from other donors' samples.

The table lists this clone with a few counts. The gene calls are TRBV7-2 and TRBJ2-7, with a weak D call TRBD2 (5 bases). This CDR3 comprises 14 residues. V was shortened by 5 bases and J by 3 bases, with 14 bases between the two germline ends. Per germline, CDR1 SGHTA and CDR2 FQGNSA. In DNA, the CDR3 is TGTGCCAGCAGCCTGTCTAGCTTCGTCTACGAGCAGTACTTC. It codes for CASSLSSFVYEQYF.

This chain links TRBV2 with TRBJ1-2, with TRBD1 as a possible D gene (5 bases). With 0 bases removed from V and 7 bases from J, the gap between germline ends came to 18 bases. Germline V gene sequence: CDR1 SNHLY, CDR2 FYNNEI. This CDR3 contains 16 residues. This chain's CDR3 is CASSEAGGSGDAGYTF. CDR3 nucleotide sequence: TGTGCCAGCAGTGAAGCTGGGGGAAGTGGGGACGCTGGCTACACCTTC. Based on the CDR3 plus reference TRBV2 and TRBJ1-2, the full variable domain is EPEVTQTPSHQVTQMGQEVILRCVPISNHLYFYWYRQILGQKVEFLVSFYNNEISEKSEIFDDQFSVERPDGSNFTLKIRSTKLEDSAMYFCASSEAGGSGDAGYTFGSGTRLTVV.

The V and J genes are TRBV5-4 and TRBJ2-7, with 7 bases fitting TRBD2. Germline trimming cut 1 base from V and 2 bases from J; bases unmatched to any gene: 6. The CDR3 is 15 residues long. The germline gives CDR1 SGHNT, CDR2 YYREEE (reference sequence). The CDR3 protein is CASSLTPSGAYEQYF. As DNA, the CDR3 is TGTGCCAGCAGCTTGACGCCTAGCGGAGCCTACGAGCAGTACTTC.

The CDR3 here is CATGVGISSYNEQFF. The CDR3 DNA follows: TGTGCCACCGGTGTCGGAATTAGCTCCTACAATGAGCAGTTCTTC. V is TRBV30 and J is TRBJ2-1; no clear D gene. CDR1 and CDR2 from the germline V gene are GTSNPN and SVGIG (reference sequence). CDR3 length: 15 residues. The V end was cut by 8 bases, the J end by 0 bases, with 17 bases between.

The V gene is TRBV11-2, the J gene TRBJ2-5, with 9 bases fitting TRBD1. V lost 5 bases to trimming and J lost 5 bases; unmatched junction nucleotides: 6. The CDR3 consists of 14 residues. The germline V gene encodes CDR1 SGHAT and CDR2 FQNNGV. CDR3 in amino acids: CASSPGQGRETQYF. Written as DNA, the CDR3 is TGTGCCAGCAGCCCCGGACAGGGGAGGGAGACCCAGTACTTC. Looking up the rest from reference TRBV11-2 and TRBJ2-5 gives the full variable domain: EAGVAQSPRYKIIEKRQSVAFWCNPISGHATLYWYQQILGQGPKLLIQFQNNGVVDDSQLPKDRFSAERLKGVDSTLKIQPAKLEDSAVYLCASSPGQGRETQYFGPGTRLLVL.

This clone appeared once. The chain carries TRBV5-6 and TRBJ1-2; 9 bases align to TRBD1. Looked up from germline, CDR1 is SGHDT and CDR2 is YYEEEE. The V and J ends lost 7 bases and 4 bases, in that order; junction bases with no gene match: 11. The CDR3 spans 15 residues. The CDR3, as DNA: TGTGCCAGCGGATCTGGGACAGGGCGTCTCTATGGCTACACCTTC. Its protein product is CASGSGTGRLYGYTF.

V and J are TRBV20-1 and TRBJ1-1, with D tentatively TRBD1 (5 bases). The V gene's germline CDR1 is DFQATT and CDR2 SNEGSKA (reference sequence). The CDR3 has 10 residues. Between the trimmed V and J ends, which lost 6 bases and 9 bases, there was a span of 11 bases. The CDR3 spells CSALDRQAFF. As DNA, the CDR3 is TGCAGTGCCCTTGACAGACAAGCTTTCTTT.

V and J are TRBV6-5 and TRBJ2-3, with a weak D call TRBD2 (6 bases). V gave up 0 bases and J gave up 6 bases, with 13 bases separating them. The germline gives CDR1 MNHEY, CDR2 SVGAGI. This CDR3 is 15 amino acids long. CDR3 protein: CASSYSGLAGDTQYF. CDR3 nucleotide sequence: TGTGCCAGCAGTTACTCTGGCCTCGCGGGGGATACGCAGTATTTT.

The genes are TRBV6-6 and TRBJ1-2; D is unclear. The CDR3 runs to 9 residues. Germline V gene lookup returns CDR1 MNHNY and CDR2 SVGAGI (reference sequence). V dropped 10 bases and J dropped 8 bases, with 8 bases sitting between them. DNA for the CDR3: TGTGCCACACTGGAAGGCTACACCTTC. Residues: CATLEGYTF.

The table lists this clone with a count of one. This rearrangement joins TRBV25-1 to TRBJ2-5, with D perhaps TRBD1 (5 bases). V dropped 8 bases and J dropped 6 bases, with 16 bases sitting between them. There are 13 residues in the CDR3. Germline values: CDR1 MGHDK, CDR2 SYGVNS. CDR3: CASLENAGQTQYF. CDR3 sequence (DNA): TGTGCCAGCTTGGAGAATGCAGGGCAGACCCAGTACTTC.

Written as DNA, the CDR3 is TGTGCCAGCAGTTACGCTAGCGGCACAGATACGCAGTATTTT. This translates into CASSYASGTDTQYF. The V gene is TRBV6-5, the J gene TRBJ2-3; D might be TRBD2 (6 bases). The ends were cut back, 2 bases at V and 1 base at J, with 7 bases in the middle. Germline CDR1 reads MNHEY; CDR2 reads SVGAGI. CDR3 length: 14 residues.

This clone was seen only a few times. This chain connects TRBV28 to TRBJ1-2; D call uncertain. Looked up from germline, CDR1 is MDHEN and CDR2 is SYDVKM. Trimming cost V 3 bases and J 7 bases, with 9 bases left between them. This CDR3 is 12 amino acids long. The CDR3 region is CASSLEYSGYTF. CDR3 DNA sequence: TGTGCCAGCAGTTTGGAATATAGTGGCTACACCTTC.

This chain joins TRBV6-1 and TRBJ2-7; TRBD2 aligns across 8 bases. V lost 8 bases and J lost 5; bases outside the gene matches: 11. CDR3 length equals 14 residues. Germline loops: CDR1 MNHNS, CDR2 SASEGT. The CDR3 region is CASSLGGVDDEQYF. The CDR3 DNA reads TGTGCCAGCTCACTCGGGGGGGTAGATGACGAGCAGTACTTC.

This clone was found a few times. The gene calls are TRBV10-3 and TRBJ2-1; D gene ambiguous. Looked up from germline, CDR1 is ENHRY and CDR2 is SYGVKD. V gave up 2 bases and J gave up 6 bases, with 5 bases separating them. The CDR3 totals 12 residues. CDR3 amino acids: CAISEPPNEQFF. In DNA, the CDR3 is TGTGCCATCAGTGAGCCGCCCAATGAGCAGTTCTTC.

The chain has TRBV30 and TRBJ2-2; no clear D. Germline V gene lookup returns CDR1 GTSNPN and CDR2 SVGIG (reference sequence). The CDR3 sequence is 14 residues long. The germline V and J ends were trimmed by 2 bases and 5 bases, with 12 bases remaining between them. The CDR3 nucleotides are TGTGCCTGGAGTCCTCAACAGATAACCGGGGAGCTGTTTTTT. Protein: CAWSPQQITGELFF.

This clone came up a few times. The chain employs TRBV7-2 and TRBJ1-2; possible D gene TRBD1, 5 bases. CDR3 length: 13 residues. The ends were cut back, 4 bases at V and 4 bases at J, with 10 bases in the middle. Germline lookup yields CDR1 SGHTA and CDR2 FQGNSA. CDR3 DNA: TGTGCCAGCAGCTCGGGGGTTCGCTATGGCTACACCTTC. Its translation is CASSSGVRYGYTF.

The chain is built from TRBV11-2 and TRBJ1-1, with unresolved D. Germline V gene data show CDR1 as SGHAT and CDR2 as FQNNGV. The CDR3 consists of 13 residues. Trimming took 1 base from V and 1 from J, leaving 4 bases between them. CDR3 residues: CASSLGGNTEAFF. CDR3 nucleotides: TGTGCCAGCAGCTTAGGGGGGAACACTGAAGCTTTCTTT.

The chain joins TRBV13 to TRBJ2-7; 12 nucleotides line up with TRBD2. Losses at the gene ends were 4 bases for V and 6 bases for J; bases not matched to a gene: 19. The CDR3 runs 19 residues. CDR1 and CDR2 from the germline V gene are PRHDT and FYEKMQ (reference sequence). The CDR3 nucleotides are TGTGCCAGCAGCTCCCGCGTCACTAGCGGGGGGTTTGATTTCTCCGAGCAGTACTTC. Translation gives CASSSRVTSGGFDFSEQYF.

This clone was observed a handful of times. The chain links TRBV7-3 to TRBJ2-7; 10 nucleotides line up with TRBD2. The V gene end was trimmed by 5 bases and the J gene end by 2 bases; junction bases not matched to a gene: 6. Germline CDR1 and CDR2: SGHTA and FQGTGA. The CDR3 sequence is 15 residues long. The CDR3 loop is CASSQEAGGPYEQYF. CDR3 bases: TGTGCCAGCAGCCAGGAAGCGGGAGGGCCCTACGAGCAGTACTTC. Full variable domain (missing parts from reference TRBV7-3 and TRBJ2-7): GAGVSQTPSNKVTEKGKYVELRCDPISGHTALYWYRQSLGQGPEFLIYFQGTGAADDSGLPNDRFFAVRPEGSVSTLKIQRTERGDSAVYLCASSQEAGGPYEQYFGPGTRLTVT.

This clone was detected only once. The rearrangement links TRBV27 to TRBJ2-3, with unresolved D. There are 13 residues in the CDR3. Germline V lookup: CDR1 MNHEY, CDR2 SMNVEV (reference sequence). V lost 3 bases to trimming and J lost 4 bases, with 8 bases between them. CDR3 DNA: TGTGCCAGCAGTTTTACCCCGCCAGATACGCAGTATTTT. Protein sequence: CASSFTPPDTQYF.

The chain has TRBV6-5 and TRBJ2-7; 12 bases fit TRBD2. V was pared by 6 bases and J by 3 bases, with 6 bases of the junction left unmatched. Looked up from germline, CDR1 is MNHEY and CDR2 is SVGAGI. The CDR3 covers 15 residues. The CDR3 DNA follows: TGTGCCAGCAGCAGGACTAGCGGGACTAACTACGAGCAGTACTTC. Translation gives CASSRTSGTNYEQYF.

V and J are TRBV11-1 and TRBJ1-2; 7 bases fit TRBD1. CDR3 length: 13 amino acids. V gave up 5 bases and J gave up 4 bases; unmatched junction bases: 4. Germline CDR1 SGHAT, CDR2 FQDESV (reference sequence). The CDR3 DNA reads TGTGCCAGCAGCCCGGGACAGTTCTATGGCTACACCTTC. It specifies CASSPGQFYGYTF.

The J gene is TRBJ1-1, the V gene TRBV5-1; no clear D gene. Germline V gene sequence: CDR1 SGHRS, CDR2 YFSETQ. This CDR3 is 14 amino acids long. V dropped 2 bases and J dropped 1 base, with 9 bases sitting between them. CDR3 DNA sequence: TGCGCCAGCAGCTTACAGACCACGAACACTGAAGCTTTCTTT. This sequence encodes CASSLQTTNTEAFF. Full variable domain (remainder filled in from reference TRBV5-1 and TRBJ1-1): KAGVTQTPRYLIKTRGQQVTLSCSPISGHRSVSWYQQTPGQGLQFLFEYFSETQRNKGNFPGRFSGRQFSNSRSEMNVSTLELGDSALYLCASSLQTTNTEAFFGQGTRLTVV.

This clone has a handful of counts. This chain joins TRBV5-6 and TRBJ2-7; D may be TRBD2 (6 bases). The CDR3 length is 11 residues. With 4 bases removed from V and 9 bases from J, the gap between germline ends came to 11 bases. Per the germline V gene, CDR1 is SGHDT and CDR2 is YYEEEE. The CDR3 region is CASSDGTWQYF. CDR3 nucleotides: TGTGCCAGCAGCGATGGGACTTGGCAGTACTTC.

This chain connects TRBV28 to TRBJ1-1; D ambiguous. Trimming cost V 5 bases and J 1 base, with 8 bases left between them. The CDR3 consists of 13 residues. Germline V gene lookup returns CDR1 MDHEN and CDR2 SYDVKM. The CDR3 region has the DNA TGTGCCAGCAGTCTACCCCAGAACACTGAAGCTTTCTTT. Translated: CASSLPQNTEAFF.

This chain links TRBV5-1 with TRBJ2-7; 7 bases are shared with TRBD1. Germline CDR1 reads SGHRS; CDR2 reads YFSETQ. This CDR3 contains 14 residues. V lost 4 bases to trimming and J lost 3 bases; unmatched junction nucleotides: 7. CDR3 sequence (DNA): TGCGCCAGCAGCCCCATCGGACAGGTCTACGAGCAGTACTTC. It yields the protein CASSPIGQVYEQYF.

This chain links TRBV20-1 with TRBJ2-2; D is uncertain. Per the germline V gene, CDR1 is DFQATT and CDR2 is SNEGSKA (reference sequence). The V and J ends lost 5 bases and 7 bases respectively, with 8 bases between them. This CDR3 is built from 11 residues. The CDR3 DNA is TGCAGTGCTTTGGGTGACGGGGAGCTGTTTTTT. Amino acid sequence: CSALGDGELFF.

In this sample, this clone turned up a few times. This rearrangement joins TRBV6-5 to TRBJ2-3, with 10 bases that match TRBD2. Per germline, CDR1 MNHEY and CDR2 SVGAGI. V dropped 6 bases and J dropped 1; count of bases not matched to a gene: 4. The CDR3 spans 15 residues. CDR3 DNA: TGTGCCAGCAGGGGAACTAGCGGGGGCACAGATACGCAGTATTTT. Its translation: CASRGTSGGTDTQYF.